This entry lists 15 T cell receptor beta chains sequenced from one sample in a study of shared clonotypes between healthy human individuals. Data came from immunoSEQ multiplex PCR; TCRdb stores just in-frame clones and leaves some out. The sample has around 1,900,000 clones, 90% to 95% seen once. Naivety among CD8 cells was defined by CD45RO negativity and positive CCR7 selection, thereby excluding terminally differentiated effector memory CD45RA+ cells. Input material: naive CD8+ T cells from PBMCs. Source of these receptors: a man aged 18 to 30 in good health. Some clones in this sample may be carry-over from other donors' samples.

The chain is built from TRBV28 and TRBJ2-1; 11 positions match TRBD2. The germline V gene has CDR1 MDHEN and CDR2 SYDVKM. V shed 7 bases, J shed 4 bases, and the junction held 6 bases outside the gene matches. The CDR3 runs to 15 residues. The CDR3 region is CASTWGLAEYNEQFF. For the CDR3, the DNA is TGTGCCAGCACCTGGGGACTAGCGGAGTACAATGAGCAGTTCTTC.

V gene TRBV10-3 combines with J gene TRBJ2-5, with 8 bases lining up with TRBD2. The germline V gene encodes CDR1 ENHRY and CDR2 SYGVKD. This CDR3 is built from 14 residues. The CDR3 DNA reads as TGTGCTCCCCCCCCGGGGGGGCCCCAGGAGACCCAGTACTTC. Encoded protein: CAPPPGGPQETQYF.

V and J are TRBV6-5 and TRBJ1-1; TRBD1 might be the D (5 bases). Germline V lookup: CDR1 MNHEY, CDR2 SVGAGI. Between the trimmed V and J ends, which lost 4 bases and 2 bases, there was a span of 11 bases. CDR3 length: 14 amino acids. The CDR3 protein is CASSLSGRNTEAFF. The CDR3 region has the DNA TGTGCCAGCAGTTTATCAGGGCGAAACACTGAAGCTTTCTTT.

The rearrangement links TRBV7-9 to TRBJ2-1; TRBD1 or TRBD2 may be the D gene (5 bases each). The CDR3 runs 15 residues. Germline CDR1 reads SEHNR; CDR2 reads FQNEAQ (reference sequence). V dropped 6 bases and J dropped 6 bases, with 18 bases sitting between them. This CDR3 reads CASRDRDPRVNEQFF. The CDR3 DNA reads TGTGCCAGCAGAGACCGGGACCCCAGGGTCAATGAGCAGTTCTTC.

This clone turned up a few times. The sample holds other DNA sequences that translate to the same CDR3. The rearrangement links TRBV28 to TRBJ1-1, with D hard to call. CDR3 length: 14 amino acids. Germline V CDR1 and CDR2: MDHEN, SYDVKM. Trimming shortened V by 1 base and J by 1 base, and 7 bases separated the two germline ends. CDR3 nucleotide sequence: TGTGCCAGCAGTTTATTGGGAGAGAACACTGAAGCTTTCTTT. It is translated as CASSLLGENTEAFF. Based on the CDR3 plus reference TRBV28 and TRBJ1-1, the full variable domain is DVKVTQSSRYLVKRTGEKVFLECVQDMDHENMFWYRQDPGLGLRLIYFSYDVKMKEKGDIPEGYSVSREKKERFSLILESASTNQTSMYLCASSLLGENTEAFFGQGTRLTVV.

The rearrangement links TRBV29-1 to TRBJ1-2, with D perhaps matching TRBD1 (5 bases). V shed 7 bases and J shed 4 bases, with 16 bases lying between them. Germline values: CDR1 SQVTM, CDR2 ANQGSEA. This CDR3 has 13 residues. CDR3 DNA: TGCAGCGCTCGGAGTGGGGACTCCTATGGCTACACCTTC. It encodes CSARSGDSYGYTF.

As concerns this clone: This same CDR3 is encoded by further DNA sequences in the sample. The chain is built from TRBV9 and TRBJ1-1, with D possibly being TRBD1 (5 bases). This CDR3 contains 15 residues. V was pared by 0 bases and J by 1 base, with 10 bases between. Germline V gene sequence: CDR1 SGDLS, CDR2 YYNGEE. CDR3 residues: CASSVEGRTNTEAFF. The CDR3 DNA follows: TGTGCCAGCAGCGTAGAGGGGAGGACGAACACTGAAGCTTTCTTT.

This chain joins TRBV5-1 and TRBJ1-3; D is uncertain. The CDR3 is 15 residues long. In germline, CDR1 is SGHRS, CDR2 YFSETQ. Deletions cut 6 bases from V and 2 bases from J, with 15 bases between. CDR3 region: CASTPGGFPGNTIYF. The CDR3 DNA sequence: TGCGCCAGCACCCCCGGCGGATTCCCTGGAAACACCATATATTTT. Full variable domain (missing parts from reference TRBV5-1 and TRBJ1-3): KAGVTQTPRYLIKTRGQQVTLSCSPISGHRSVSWYQQTPGQGLQFLFEYFSETQRNKGNFPGRFSGRQFSNSRSEMNVSTLELGDSALYLCASTPGGFPGNTIYFGEGSWLTVV.

The chain joins TRBV7-9 to TRBJ1-2, with 10 bases lining up with TRBD1. Per the germline V gene, CDR1 is SEHNR and CDR2 is FQNEAQ (reference sequence). The CDR3 has 16 amino acids. V was clipped by 3 bases and J by 7 bases; unmatched bases: 11. The chain's CDR3 is CASSFPGTGDRLGYTF. The CDR3 DNA sequence: TGTGCCAGCAGCTTCCCCGGGACAGGGGATCGTCTTGGCTACACCTTC.

This clone has only one observation. V gene TRBV30 combines with J gene TRBJ1-1; D perhaps matches TRBD1 (6 bases). The germline V gene has CDR1 GTSNPN and CDR2 SVGIG (reference sequence). Trimming took off 0 bases at V and 4 bases at J, with 18 bases between the two ends. The CDR3 is 16 amino acids. CDR3 in amino acids: CAWSVSRGRLVTEAFF. Here the CDR3 DNA reads TGTGCCTGGAGTGTAAGCAGGGGACGGTTGGTCACTGAAGCTTTCTTT.

This clone was observed a single time. V gene TRBV4-3 combines with J gene TRBJ2-1; 13 nucleotides match TRBD2. Germline V gene sequence: CDR1 LGHNA, CDR2 YSLEER. Losses at the gene ends were 4 bases for V and 7 bases for J; bases not matched to a gene: 10. CDR3 length: 17 amino acids. As DNA, the CDR3 is TGCGCCAGCAGCCGAGGGCCAGGGACTAGCGGGATGAATGAGCAGTTCTTC. It is translated as CASSRGPGTSGMNEQFF.

This clone has a single count. The V gene is TRBV5-1, the J gene TRBJ2-3, with 10 bases lining up with TRBD2. The CDR3 is made up of 16 amino acids. Germline V lookup: CDR1 SGHRS, CDR2 YFSETQ. Trimming at V came to 0 bases and at J to 4 bases, leaving 5 bases not matched to a gene. The CDR3 nucleotides read TGCGCCAGCAGCTTGGCTCTAGCGGGAGTCCCAGATACGCAGTATTTT. Translating it yields CASSLALAGVPDTQYF.

This chain connects TRBV13 to TRBJ2-5, with 12 bases that match TRBD2. This CDR3 region has 18 residues. Germline CDR1 and CDR2: PRHDT and FYEKMQ (reference sequence). J lost 0 bases, V lost 4 bases, and 9 bases had no gene match. This chain's CDR3 is CASSSRLAGALYQETQYF. CDR3 in DNA: TGTGCCAGCAGCTCTCGACTAGCGGGAGCCCTGTACCAAGAGACCCAGTACTTC.

The gene calls are TRBV5-1 and TRBJ2-7; D possibly corresponds to TRBD1 (7 bases). Germline V gives CDR1 SGHRS, CDR2 YFSETQ. The germline V and J ends were trimmed by 1 base and 3 bases, with 14 bases remaining between them. This CDR3 has 15 amino acids. CDR3: CASSLSVQGGYEQYF. CDR3 coding DNA: TGCGCCAGCAGCTTGTCGGTGCAGGGGGGCTACGAGCAGTACTTC.

This chain uses TRBV5-1 with TRBJ1-2, with a weak D call TRBD1 (5 bases). This CDR3 is built from 14 residues. Germline V gene lookup returns CDR1 SGHRS and CDR2 YFSETQ. Between the trimmed V and J ends, which lost 4 bases and 4 bases, there was a span of 14 bases. The CDR3 loop reads CASSPGDGLYGYTF. In DNA form, the CDR3 reads TGCGCCAGCAGCCCGGGGGACGGTCTCTATGGCTACACCTTC.